This T cell receptor beta chain was observed in a study of cytomegalovirus exposure and HLA in healthy donors. Points from the study as a whole: A classifier reportedly called cytomegalovirus status with high sensitivity and specificity.

This CDR3 has 13 residues. V lost 7 bases, J lost 4 bases, and 5 bases stayed unmatched. Germline V gene data show CDR1 as MDHEN and CDR2 as SYDVKM. On this clone itself: Its antigen is not known.

The assay was immunoSEQ multiplex PCR, and TCRdb's table has in-frame clones only and misses some. There are 71,000 or so clones in the sample; about 94% occur only once, and under 1.5% lies in the top ten. This chain uses TRBV28 with TRBJ1-2; 8 bases line up with TRBD1. The specimen sequenced was PBMCs. The TCR was taken from a man between 18 and 29 years old in good health and CMV-seropositive. CDR3 coding DNA: TGTGCCAGCACCTCAACAGGGGGCTATGGCTACACCTTC. Protein sequence: CASTSTGGYGYTF.